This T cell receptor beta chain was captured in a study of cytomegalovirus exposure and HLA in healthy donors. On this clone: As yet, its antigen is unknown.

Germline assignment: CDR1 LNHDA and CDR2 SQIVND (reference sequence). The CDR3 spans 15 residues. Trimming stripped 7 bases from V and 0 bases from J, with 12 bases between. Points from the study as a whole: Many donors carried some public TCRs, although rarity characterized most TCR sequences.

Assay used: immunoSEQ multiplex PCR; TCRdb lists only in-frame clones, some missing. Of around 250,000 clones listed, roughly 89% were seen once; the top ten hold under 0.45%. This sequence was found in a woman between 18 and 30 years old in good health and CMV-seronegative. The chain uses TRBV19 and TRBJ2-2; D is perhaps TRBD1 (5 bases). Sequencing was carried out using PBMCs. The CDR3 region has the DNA TGTGCCAGTACCCGGACAAGCGCGAACACCGGGGAGCTGTTTTTT. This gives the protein CASTRTSANTGELFF.